The T cell receptor beta chain under discussion was sequenced for a study of T cell responses to AZD1222 COVID-19 vaccine. Study-level points and caveats: Donors were mostly white British, more females; clonal diversity possibly underestimated. Among those given AZD1222, only five or six were seropositive at baseline. Reports say nearly half of spike-specific TCRs go after unmutated variant regions. Following two doses of AZD1222, Spike-specific TCR breadth and depth rose.

Generated by immunoSEQ multiplex PCR, the TCRdb table keeps only in-frame clones and is missing some. The sample has roughly 120,000 clones, about 91% seen once. Regarding this clone: What it recognizes is unknown.

The sequence derives from an adult in good health. This sample comprised peripheral blood, obtained on day 0 of AZD1222 vaccination.

CDR3 amino acids: CASSLMGVYNEQFF. The CDR3 nucleotides are TGTGCCAGCAGCTTAATGGGAGTTTACAATGAGCAGTTCTTC. The rearrangement links TRBV7-3 to TRBJ2-1, with a tentative D call TRBD2 (5 bases). The V and J ends lost 1 base and 4 bases respectively, with 8 bases between them. The CDR3 has 14 residues. Germline-derived CDR1 and CDR2 are SGHTA and FQGTGA.